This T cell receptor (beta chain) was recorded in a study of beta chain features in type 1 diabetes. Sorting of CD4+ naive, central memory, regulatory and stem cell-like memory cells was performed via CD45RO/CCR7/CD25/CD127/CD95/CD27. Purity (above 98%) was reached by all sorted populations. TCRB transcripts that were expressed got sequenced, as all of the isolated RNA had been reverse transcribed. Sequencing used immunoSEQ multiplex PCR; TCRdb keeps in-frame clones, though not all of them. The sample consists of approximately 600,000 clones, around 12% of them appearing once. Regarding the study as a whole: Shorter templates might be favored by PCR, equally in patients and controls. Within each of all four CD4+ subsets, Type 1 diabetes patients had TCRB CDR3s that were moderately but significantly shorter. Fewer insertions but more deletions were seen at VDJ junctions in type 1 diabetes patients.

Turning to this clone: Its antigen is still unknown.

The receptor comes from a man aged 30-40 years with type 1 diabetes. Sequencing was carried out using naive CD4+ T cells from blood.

The CDR3 region is CSVRGEAASGANVLTF. The CDR3 DNA is TGCAGCGTGAGGGGGGAGGCTGCCTCTGGGGCCAACGTCCTGACTTTC. V and J are TRBV29-1 and TRBJ2-6; D is perhaps TRBD1 or TRBD2 (6 bases each). The germline V gene encodes CDR1 SQVTM and CDR2 ANQGSEA. The CDR3 consists of 16 residues. Trimming shortened V by 6 bases and J by 0 bases, and 15 bases separated the two germline ends.